The 13 T cell receptor beta chains given below trace back to one sample, sequenced in a study of monozygotic twins with cystic fibrosis. Sequencing used immunoSEQ multiplex PCR; TCRdb keeps in-frame clones, though not all of them. This sample has over 9,500 clones; approximately 85% occur once, and the top ten carry under 0.65%. The sequenced material came from blood. The receptor set was obtained from a man in his late teens or twenties with cystic fibrosis.

The genes are TRBV5-1 and TRBJ2-2, with 9 positions matching TRBD2. After removal of 0 bases from V and 5 bases from J, the junction contained 2 bases not matched to a gene. Per germline, CDR1 SGHRS and CDR2 YFSETQ. The CDR3 consists of 15 residues. DNA for the CDR3: TGCGCCAGCAGCTTGGCCACTAGCGGGACCGGGGAGCTGTTTTTT. Protein: CASSLATSGTGELFF.

This rearrangement joins TRBV11-3 to TRBJ2-5; D unclear. CDR1 and CDR2 (germline): SGHNT, YENEEA. Trimming removed 1 base at V and 2 bases at J, with 2 bases between. CDR3 size: 12 residues. The CDR3 bases are TGTGCCAGCAGCTTAGGTCAAGAGACCCAGTACTTC. Amino acids: CASSLGQETQYF.

This chain links TRBV7-2 with TRBJ2-5; D unclear. The CDR3 spans 13 residues. Germline V gene lookup returns CDR1 SGHTA and CDR2 FQGNSA. Trimming stripped 7 bases from V and 3 bases from J, with 12 bases between. CDR3 protein: CASTQPPKETQYF. CDR3 DNA sequence: TGTGCCAGCACCCAGCCCCCCAAAGAGACCCAGTACTTC.

The chain joins TRBV27 to TRBJ2-4; 9 bases match TRBD1. The CDR3 is 15 residues long. Germline loops: CDR1 MNHEY, CDR2 SMNVEV (reference sequence). Trimming took 6 bases from V and 0 from J; bases not matched to a gene: 3. This chain's CDR3 is CASRTGGLAKNIQYF. The CDR3 DNA reads as TGTGCCAGCAGGACAGGGGGACTAGCCAAAAACATTCAGTACTTC.

This clone was detected only a few times. The CDR3 is CSVLFQEGGYTF. CDR3 nucleotide sequence: TGCAGCGTACTGTTCCAAGAGGGTGGCTACACCTTC. V is TRBV29-1 and J is TRBJ1-2, with D unresolved. CDR1 and CDR2 from the germline V gene are SQVTM and ANQGSEA. The CDR3 loop spans 12 amino acids. Trimming shortened V by 6 bases and J by 7 bases, and 15 bases separated the two germline ends.

This chain joins TRBV19 and TRBJ2-1; TRBD1 agrees at 11 bases. The CDR3 contains 16 residues. With V trimmed by 5 bases and J by 7 bases, 10 bases remained unmatched. CDR1 is LNHDA, CDR2 SQIVND, per germline (reference sequence). CDR3 sequence: CASSPTDRGLYNEQFF. The CDR3, as DNA: TGTGCCAGTAGTCCGACGGACAGGGGGCTGTATAATGAGCAGTTCTTC.

V usage is TRBV2 and J usage is TRBJ1-2; 7 bases align to TRBD1. There are 14 residues in the CDR3. CDR1 is SNHLY, CDR2 FYNNEI, per germline. V was clipped by 6 bases and J by 8 bases; unmatched bases: 12. CDR3 sequence reads: CASSGDSILGGYTF. The CDR3 DNA sequence: TGTGCCAGCAGCGGGGACAGTATTCTTGGCGGCTACACCTTC.

The gene calls are TRBV19 and TRBJ2-1; 7 nucleotides agree with TRBD2. V lost 6 bases, J lost 7 bases, and 6 bases stayed unmatched. CDR3 length equals 13 residues. CDR1 LNHDA and CDR2 SQIVND come from the germline V gene (reference sequence). Here the CDR3 DNA reads TGTGCCAGTAGGAGGGAGGGCCAGAATGAGCAGTTCTTC. This translates into CASRREGQNEQFF.

This rearrangement joins TRBV14 to TRBJ2-3; the match to TRBD1 covers 10 bases. CDR1 is SGHDN and CDR2 is FVKESK in the germline V gene. The CDR3 sequence is 15 residues long. The trim removed 4 bases at V and 3 bases at J, leaving 4 bases unmatched. CDR3 nucleotides: TGTGCCAGCAGCCCAGGACAGGGGGGAACAGATACGCAGTATTTT. Protein: CASSPGQGGTDTQYF.

The V and J genes are TRBV9 and TRBJ2-6; perhaps TRBD1 as D (5 bases). CDR3 length: 17 amino acids. Trimming removed 3 bases from V and 2 bases from J, with 15 bases in between. The germline V gene has CDR1 SGDLS and CDR2 YYNGEE. CDR3 amino acids: CASSGTGFGTGANVLTF. DNA for the CDR3: TGTGCCAGCAGCGGTACAGGTTTCGGTACTGGGGCCAACGTCCTGACTTTC.

The V call is TRBV27, the J call TRBJ1-4; maybe TRBD1 (5 bases). The length of the CDR3 is 14 residues. Trimming stripped 8 bases from V and 8 bases from J, with 18 bases between. Germline V CDR1 and CDR2: MNHEY, SMNVEV (reference sequence). The CDR3 loop is CASRSYGEGEKLFF. The CDR3 DNA is TGTGCCAGCCGCAGCTATGGGGAGGGGGAAAAACTGTTTTTT.

The chain links TRBV9 to TRBJ2-7, with 10 bases matching TRBD2. There are 18 residues in the CDR3. With V trimmed by 7 bases and J by 0 bases, 16 bases remained unmatched. The V gene's germline CDR1 is SGDLS and CDR2 YYNGEE. CDR3 bases: TGTGCCAGCGGGCTCGAAAAGAGATCTAGCGGGAGCTCCTACGAGCAGTACTTC. Its protein product is CASGLEKRSSGSSYEQYF.

V gene TRBV18 combines with J gene TRBJ2-1; TRBD1 matches at 8 bases. Trimming at V came to 4 bases and at J to 6 bases, leaving 8 bases not matched to a gene. Germline CDR1 is KGHSH and CDR2 is LQKENI. The CDR3 has 15 amino acids. The CDR3 DNA sequence: TGTGCCAGCTCACGTTTGGGACAGGTGGCCAATGAGCAGTTCTTC. Translated, it gives CASSRLGQVANEQFF.